A single sample gave rise to the 32 T cell receptor beta chains below, sequenced in a study of blood T cell repertoires in COVID-19. Sequencing used immunoSEQ multiplex PCR; TCRdb keeps in-frame clones, though not all of them. The table lists approximately 200,000 clones, about 91% of them singletons, with roughly 4% in the top ten. The sample consisted of peripheral blood. The receptors were sampled from a woman aged 25 to 39 with acute or convalescent COVID-19.

This rearrangement joins TRBV19 to TRBJ1-5; D possibly corresponds to TRBD1 (5 bases). V shed 9 bases and J shed 2 bases, with 14 bases lying between them. This CDR3 has 14 amino acids. Germline CDR1 reads LNHDA; CDR2 reads SQIVND (reference sequence). CDR3 bases: TGTGCCAGCCTTGAGGGGAGGGGCAATCAGCCCCAGCATTTT. This translates into CASLEGRGNQPQHF.

This rearrangement joins TRBV4-1 to TRBJ2-3; perhaps TRBD1 as D (5 bases). Trimming took off 0 bases at V and 5 bases at J, with 18 bases between the two ends. The germline gives CDR1 MGHRA, CDR2 YSYEKL. The CDR3 is 17 amino acids. CDR3 in DNA: TGCGCCAGCAGCCAAGAGACAGTCGGCTGGGTTCGAGATACGCAGTATTTT. This sequence encodes CASSQETVGWVRDTQYF.

V is TRBV2 and J is TRBJ1-5; the D is unclear. The CDR3 extends over 14 amino acids. Trimming shortened V by 8 bases and J by 3 bases, and 14 bases separated the two germline ends. The germline V gene encodes CDR1 SNHLY and CDR2 FYNNEI. CDR3 DNA sequence: TGTGCCAGCTCAGGACGGACTTACAATCAGCCCCAGCATTTT. It codes for CASSGRTYNQPQHF.

CDR3 sequence: CASSSHRGQNTEAFF. The CDR3 bases are TGTGCCAGCAGTTCCCACAGGGGACAAAACACTGAAGCTTTCTTT. This sequence joins TRBV6-5 and TRBJ1-1; 7 bases are shared with TRBD1. Germline V gives CDR1 MNHEY, CDR2 SVGAGI. J gave up 2 bases and V 4 bases, and 7 bases lay outside the gene matches. This CDR3 contains 15 residues.

The V gene is TRBV10-2, the J gene TRBJ1-4; TRBD1 matches at 8 bases. The CDR3 spans 14 residues. With 6 bases clipped from V and 8 bases from J, the junction kept 8 bases outside the gene matches. Germline V gene sequence: CDR1 WSHSY, CDR2 SAAADI. CDR3 residues: CASRGQGFEEKLFF. CDR3 coding DNA: TGCGCCAGCAGAGGACAGGGCTTCGAGGAAAAACTGTTTTTT.

The chain has TRBV28 and TRBJ2-3; possibly TRBD2 for D (5 bases). Germline CDR1 and CDR2: MDHEN and SYDVKM. V lost 3 bases, J lost 5 bases, and 15 bases lay in between. This CDR3 spans 15 amino acids. CDR3 sequence (DNA): TGTGCCAGCAGTTTCCATGCCATCGCGGGAGATACGCAGTATTTT. Translated, it gives CASSFHAIAGDTQYF.

The V call is TRBV5-1, the J call TRBJ1-5, with D possibly being TRBD1 (6 bases). Germline CDR1 SGHRS, CDR2 YFSETQ. CDR3 length equals 15 residues. Trimming cost V 2 bases and J 7 bases, with 16 bases left between them. The CDR3 loop is CASSFDRNGAQPQHF. The CDR3 bases are TGCGCCAGCAGCTTCGACAGGAACGGCGCCCAGCCCCAGCATTTT.

This clone was seen just once. This chain links TRBV19 with TRBJ2-1; TRBD1 is a possible D gene (6 bases). This CDR3 comprises 17 residues. In germline, CDR1 is LNHDA, CDR2 SQIVND (reference sequence). Trimming pared 4 bases from V and 0 bases from J, leaving 16 bases between. The CDR3 sequence: CASSSIGGQRSYNEQFF. CDR3 nucleotides: TGTGCCAGTAGTAGTATAGGGGGACAACGCTCCTACAATGAGCAGTTCTTC.

The chain carries TRBV11-2 and TRBJ1-1; a weak D match, TRBD1 (6 bases). V lost 5 bases and J lost 1, with 14 bases in between. The CDR3 spans 15 residues. In germline, CDR1 is SGHAT, CDR2 FQNNGV. CDR3 residues: CASSRWGGSNTEAFF. The CDR3, as DNA: TGTGCCAGCAGCCGTTGGGGGGGCTCGAACACTGAAGCTTTCTTT.

The chain links TRBV19 to TRBJ1-1; 9 bases map to TRBD1. Germline CDR1 LNHDA, CDR2 SQIVND (reference sequence). Trimming removed 3 bases from V and 8 bases from J; junction bases left unmatched: 10. This CDR3 has 15 amino acids. CDR3 protein: CASSIRGTGFSEAFF. As DNA, the CDR3 is TGTGCCAGTAGTATTCGGGGGACAGGGTTCTCGGAAGCTTTCTTT.

The gene calls are TRBV20-1 and TRBJ2-5; no definite D call. Germline assignment: CDR1 DFQATT and CDR2 SNEGSKA (reference sequence). The CDR3 totals 11 residues. Trimming removed 2 bases at V and 1 base at J, with 2 bases between. As DNA, the CDR3 is TGCAGTGCTAGACTCCAAGAGACCCAGTACTTC. Its translation: CSARLQETQYF.

The V gene is TRBV28, the J gene TRBJ1-2; no definite D call. Germline CDR1 and CDR2: MDHEN and SYDVKM. The CDR3 totals 14 residues. V was pared by 4 bases and J by 7 bases, with 16 bases between. Here the CDR3 reads CASSSSPGWSGYTF. CDR3 sequence (DNA): TGTGCCAGCAGTTCATCGCCCGGCTGGAGTGGCTACACCTTC.

The genes are TRBV19 and TRBJ2-1; 8 bases are shared with TRBD2. CDR1 is LNHDA, CDR2 SQIVND, per germline (reference sequence). With 6 bases clipped from V and 8 bases from J, the junction kept 9 bases outside the gene matches. The CDR3 extends over 14 amino acids. The CDR3 DNA reads TGTGCCAGTAGCCTCCAGCGGGAGAACGATGAGCAGTTCTTC. Its protein is CASSLQRENDEQFF. Full variable domain (missing parts from reference TRBV19 and TRBJ2-1): DGGITQSPKYLFRKEGQNVTLSCEQNLNHDAMYWYRQDPGQGLRLIYYSQIVNDFQKGDIAEGYSVSREKKESFPLTVTSAQKNPTAFYLCASSLQRENDEQFFGPGTRLTVL.

CDR3 loop: CASSLVTTGTAEAFF. The CDR3 coding sequence is TGTGCCAGCAGCCTGGTCACAACAGGGACCGCTGAAGCTTTCTTT. This chain uses TRBV7-9 with TRBJ1-1, with a weak D call TRBD1 (6 bases). Trimming stripped 5 bases from V and 6 bases from J, with 19 bases between. Per germline, CDR1 SEHNR and CDR2 FQNEAQ (reference sequence). This CDR3 region has 15 residues. Using reference TRBV7-9 and TRBJ1-1 for the parts outside the CDR3, the full variable domain is DTGVSQNPRHKITKRGQNVTFRCDPISEHNRLYWYRQTLGQGPEFLTYFQNEAQLEKSRLLSDRFSAERPKGSFSTLEIQRTEQGDSAMYLCASSLVTTGTAEAFFGQGTRLTVV.

The rearrangement joins TRBV2 to TRBJ2-3; D not resolved. CDR1 SNHLY and CDR2 FYNNEI come from the germline V gene. There are 11 residues in the CDR3. The ends were cut back, 8 bases at V and 3 bases at J, with 6 bases in the middle. The CDR3 nucleotides read TGTGCCAGCGGCTTAACAGATACGCAGTATTTT. It codes for CASGLTDTQYF.

The rearrangement joins TRBV4-1 to TRBJ2-7, with D perhaps matching TRBD2 (5 bases). The germline CDR1 and CDR2 sequences are MGHRA and YSYEKL. The CDR3 length is 14 residues. The V end was cut by 0 bases, the J end by 7 bases, with 13 bases between. The CDR3 loop reads CASSQDTKSGEQYF. The DNA for the CDR3 is TGCGCCAGCAGCCAAGACACGAAATCGGGAGAGCAGTACTTC.

V gene TRBV15 combines with J gene TRBJ1-5, with D possibly being TRBD1 (5 bases). Trimming took 3 bases from V and 4 from J, leaving 10 bases between them. The CDR3 is made up of 14 amino acids. Germline loops: CDR1 LNHNV, CDR2 YYDKDF (reference sequence). CDR3 in DNA: TGTGCCACCAGCAGGTCGGCAGGGAATCAGCCCCAGCATTTT. This encodes CATSRSAGNQPQHF.

The J gene is TRBJ1-5, the V gene TRBV19, with unresolved D. Trimming pared 1 base from V and 2 bases from J, leaving 9 bases between. The CDR3 is made up of 15 amino acids. CDR1 is LNHDA, CDR2 SQIVND, per germline (reference sequence). For the CDR3, the DNA is TGTGCCAGTAGTATAGCGGGTTCTGGCAATCAGCCCCAGCATTTT. Translation: CASSIAGSGNQPQHF.

The chain employs TRBV27 and TRBJ2-5; 7 bases align to TRBD1. With 5 bases clipped from V and 1 base from J, the junction kept 10 bases outside the gene matches. The CDR3 loop spans 16 amino acids. The germline CDR1 and CDR2 sequences are MNHEY and SMNVEV (reference sequence). Here the CDR3 DNA reads TGTGCCAGCAGTGCCGAGGGGGCGGGCCCCCAAGAGACCCAGTACTTC. Its translation: CASSAEGAGPQETQYF.

Worth noting for this clone: The same CDR3 also results from other DNA sequences found in this sample. V and J are TRBV6-5 and TRBJ1-4; D gene ambiguous. Germline values: CDR1 MNHEY, CDR2 SVGAGI. The V gene lost 0 bases and the J gene lost 2 bases, with 7 bases spanning the gap. The CDR3 runs 15 residues. The CDR3 nucleotides are TGTGCCAGCAGTTACTCCGGCGGGACTAATGAAAAACTGTTTTTT. Encoded protein: CASSYSGGTNEKLFF.

This chain joins TRBV11-2 and TRBJ2-1; the match to TRBD2 covers 13 bases. The V gene end was trimmed by 3 bases and the J gene end by 8 bases; junction bases not matched to a gene: 4. CDR3 size: 15 residues. The germline CDR1 and CDR2 sequences are SGHAT and FQNNGV. The CDR3 DNA reads TGTGCCAGCAGCTTGGGACTAGCGGGAAGGCATGAGCAGTTCTTC. This translates into CASSLGLAGRHEQFF. Variable domain in full (rest from reference TRBV11-2 and TRBJ2-1): EAGVAQSPRYKIIEKRQSVAFWCNPISGHATLYWYQQILGQGPKLLIQFQNNGVVDDSQLPKDRFSAERLKGVDSTLKIQPAKLEDSAVYLCASSLGLAGRHEQFFGPGTRLTVL.

The chain employs TRBV29-1 and TRBJ1-3; no reliable D call. The CDR3 consists of 14 residues. Germline V lookup: CDR1 SQVTM, CDR2 ANQGSEA. The V gene lost 7 bases and the J gene lost 0 bases, with 13 bases spanning the gap. CDR3 region: CSALAVHSGNTIYF. DNA of the CDR3: TGCAGCGCCCTAGCAGTTCACTCTGGAAACACCATATATTTT.

This rearrangement joins TRBV27 to TRBJ2-7; 10 bases match TRBD1. CDR3 size: 14 residues. V trimming: 7 bases; J trimming: 6 bases; junction bases outside the gene matches: 9. Germline V CDR1 and CDR2: MNHEY, SMNVEV (reference sequence). The CDR3 spells CASTQTGGASEQYF. The CDR3, as DNA: TGTGCCAGCACCCAGACAGGGGGCGCGTCCGAGCAGTACTTC.

The chain couples TRBV5-1 to TRBJ2-3; 8 bases line up with TRBD2. The J segment lost 1 base and the V segment lost 10 bases, leaving 8 bases of the junction unmatched. Germline loops: CDR1 SGHRS, CDR2 YFSETQ. CDR3 length: 14 amino acids. CDR3: CAGRAGEGTDTQYF. CDR3 DNA: TGCGCCGGGAGAGCGGGAGAGGGCACAGATACGCAGTATTTT.

This clone was picked up one time. This chain joins TRBV20-1 and TRBJ2-1, with a tentative D call TRBD2 (5 bases). Trimming removed 7 bases at V and 14 bases at J, with 15 bases between. This CDR3 has 10 residues. The germline V gene has CDR1 DFQATT and CDR2 SNEGSKA (reference sequence). DNA of the CDR3: TGCAGTGGTGGTACGAGACTAAAGTTCTTC. Translated, it gives CSGGTRLKFF.

This chain joins TRBV2 and TRBJ1-1; D call uncertain. Trimming left V 5 bases short and J 5 bases short, with 24 bases between. Germline V gene lookup returns CDR1 SNHLY and CDR2 FYNNEI. CDR3 length equals 17 residues. As DNA, the CDR3 is TGTGCCAGCAGTTATAGACCCGCTCTATCAGCGCAGACTGAAGCTTTCTTT. Amino acid sequence: CASSYRPALSAQTEAFF.

The chain couples TRBV5-6 to TRBJ2-1; no firm D call. This CDR3 region has 11 residues. From germline, CDR1 is SGHDT and CDR2 YYEEEE. V was trimmed by 6 bases and J by 4 bases, leaving 5 bases between them. CDR3 loop: CASTRYNEQFF. In DNA, the CDR3 is TGTGCCAGCACCCGTTACAATGAGCAGTTCTTC.

This clone was seen a handful of times. The CDR3 DNA follows: TGTGCCAGCAGCCCGGGGGGATTCATGAACACTGAAGCTTTCTTT. It encodes CASSPGGFMNTEAFF. The chain has TRBV5-4 and TRBJ1-1; TRBD1 is a possible D gene (5 bases). Germline CDR1 reads SGHNT; CDR2 reads YYREEE (reference sequence). V gave up 4 bases and J gave up 0 bases, with 13 bases separating them. The CDR3 runs to 15 residues.

This clone was seen a handful of times. V and J are TRBV7-9 and TRBJ2-3; 15 nucleotides align to TRBD2. CDR3 size: 17 residues. Germline V gene data show CDR1 as SEHNR and CDR2 as FQNEAQ (reference sequence). Unmatched junction bases numbered 4, after V lost 4 bases and J lost 2 bases. This CDR3 reads CASSSGTSGRFTDTQYF. Written as DNA, the CDR3 is TGTGCCAGCAGCTCGGGGACTAGCGGGAGGTTCACAGATACGCAGTATTTT.

The chain has TRBV18 and TRBJ2-1; D might be TRBD1 (7 bases). Germline CDR1 reads KGHSH; CDR2 reads LQKENI. Trimming removed 3 bases at V and 7 bases at J, with 13 bases between. The CDR3 is made up of 14 amino acids. This chain's CDR3 is CASSPDREANEQFF. For the CDR3, the DNA is TGTGCCAGCTCACCTGACAGGGAGGCAAATGAGCAGTTCTTC. The full variable domain, with the rest looked up from reference TRBV18 and TRBJ2-1, is NAGVMQNPRHLVRRRGQEARLRCSPMKGHSHVYWYRQLPEEGLKFMVYLQKENIIDESGMPKERFSAEFPKEGPSILRIQQVVRGDSAAYFCASSPDREANEQFFGPGTRLTVL.

V usage is TRBV11-2 and J usage is TRBJ2-3; TRBD1 matches at 9 bases. The CDR3 loop spans 16 amino acids. Germline V gene sequence: CDR1 SGHAT, CDR2 FQNNGV. The J segment lost 0 bases and the V segment lost 5 bases, leaving 6 bases of the junction unmatched. The CDR3 bases are TGTGCCAGCAGCAGCGGGACAGGGTGGAGCACAGATACGCAGTATTTT. As protein: CASSSGTGWSTDTQYF.

The rearrangement joins TRBV6-5 to TRBJ1-2, with TRBD1 as a possible D gene (5 bases). Germline V gene lookup returns CDR1 MNHEY and CDR2 SVGAGI. Deletions cut 7 bases from V and 11 bases from J, with 17 bases between. The CDR3 loop spans 12 amino acids. CDR3 protein: CASTGGNRRYTF. The CDR3 nucleotides are TGTGCCAGCACTGGGGGGAACAGAAGATACACCTTC.